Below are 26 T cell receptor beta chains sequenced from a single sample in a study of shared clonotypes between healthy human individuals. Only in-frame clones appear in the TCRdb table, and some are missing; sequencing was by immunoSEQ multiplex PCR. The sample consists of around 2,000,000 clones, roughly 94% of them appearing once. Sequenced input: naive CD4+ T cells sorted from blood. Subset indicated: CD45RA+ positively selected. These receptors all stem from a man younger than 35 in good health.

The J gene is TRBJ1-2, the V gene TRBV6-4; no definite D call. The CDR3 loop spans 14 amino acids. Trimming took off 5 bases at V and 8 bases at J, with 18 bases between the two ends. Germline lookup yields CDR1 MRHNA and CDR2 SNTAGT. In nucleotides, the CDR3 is TGTGCCAGCAGTCTATACCCCGCACGGATGGGCTACACCTTC. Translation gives CASSLYPARMGYTF.

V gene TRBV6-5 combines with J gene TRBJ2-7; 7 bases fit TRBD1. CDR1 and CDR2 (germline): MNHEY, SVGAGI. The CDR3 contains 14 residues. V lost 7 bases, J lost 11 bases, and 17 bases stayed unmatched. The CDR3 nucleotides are TGTGCCAGCACCTCTGGGTCTAAGGGACAGTCGGAGTACTTC. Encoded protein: CASTSGSKGQSEYF.

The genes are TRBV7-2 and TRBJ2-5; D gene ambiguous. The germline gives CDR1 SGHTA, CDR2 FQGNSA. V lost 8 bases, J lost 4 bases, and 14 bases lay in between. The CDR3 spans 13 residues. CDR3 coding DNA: TGTGCCAGCTCCAACTGGGTGTTAGAGACCCAGTACTTC. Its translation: CASSNWVLETQYF. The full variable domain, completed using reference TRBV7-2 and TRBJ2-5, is GAGVSQSPSNKVTEKGKDVELRCDPISGHTALYWYRQSLGQGLEFLIYFQGNSAPDKSGLPSDRFSAERTGGSVSTLTIQRTQQEDSAVYLCASSNWVLETQYFGPGTRLLVL.

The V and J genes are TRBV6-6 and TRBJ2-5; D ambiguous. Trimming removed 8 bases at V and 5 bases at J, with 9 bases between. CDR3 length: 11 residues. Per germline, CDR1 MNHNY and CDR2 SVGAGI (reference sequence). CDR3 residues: CASQLMETQYF. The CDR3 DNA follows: TGTGCCAGCCAGTTAATGGAGACCCAGTACTTC.

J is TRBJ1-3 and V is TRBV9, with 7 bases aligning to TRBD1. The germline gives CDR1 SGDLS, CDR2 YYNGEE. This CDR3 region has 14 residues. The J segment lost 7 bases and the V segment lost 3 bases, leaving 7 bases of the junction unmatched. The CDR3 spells CASSETGQGNTIYF. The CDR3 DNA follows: TGTGCCAGCAGCGAGACAGGGCAGGGGAACACCATATATTTT.

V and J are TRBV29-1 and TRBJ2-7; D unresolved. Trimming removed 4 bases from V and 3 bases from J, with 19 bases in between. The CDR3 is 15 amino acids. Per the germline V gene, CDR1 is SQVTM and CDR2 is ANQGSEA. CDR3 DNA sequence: TGCAGCGTTGGCTCGAAAGGCGCAGGATACTACGAGCAGTACTTC. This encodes CSVGSKGAGYYEQYF.

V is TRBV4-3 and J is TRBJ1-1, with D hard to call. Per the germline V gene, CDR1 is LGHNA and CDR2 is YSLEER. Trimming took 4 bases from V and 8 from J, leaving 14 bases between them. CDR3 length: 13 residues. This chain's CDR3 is CASSLHGYSEAFF. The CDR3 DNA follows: TGCGCCAGCAGCCTTCATGGGTATTCGGAAGCTTTCTTT.

As DNA, the CDR3 is TGTGCCAGTAGTAGACAGGGGTCGCGTCAGCCCCAGCATTTT. Amino acid sequence: CASSRQGSRQPQHF. J is TRBJ1-5 and V is TRBV19; 8 nucleotides align to TRBD1. Germline V gene sequence: CDR1 LNHDA, CDR2 SQIVND (reference sequence). V lost 4 bases and J lost 6; bases outside the gene matches: 5. The CDR3 covers 14 residues.

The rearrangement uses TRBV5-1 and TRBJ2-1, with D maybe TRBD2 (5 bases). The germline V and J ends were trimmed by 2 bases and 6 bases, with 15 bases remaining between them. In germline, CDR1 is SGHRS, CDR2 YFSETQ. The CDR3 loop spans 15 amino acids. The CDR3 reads CASSLGGSPPNEQFF. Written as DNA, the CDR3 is TGCGCCAGCAGCTTAGGAGGCTCACCCCCCAATGAGCAGTTCTTC.

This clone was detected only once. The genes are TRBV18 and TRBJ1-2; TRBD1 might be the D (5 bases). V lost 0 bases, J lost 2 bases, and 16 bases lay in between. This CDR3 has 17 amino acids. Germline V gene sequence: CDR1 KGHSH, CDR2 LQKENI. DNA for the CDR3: TGTGCCAGCTCACCACCCAGTGGGGGACCCCACAACTATGGCTACACCTTC. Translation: CASSPPSGGPHNYGYTF.

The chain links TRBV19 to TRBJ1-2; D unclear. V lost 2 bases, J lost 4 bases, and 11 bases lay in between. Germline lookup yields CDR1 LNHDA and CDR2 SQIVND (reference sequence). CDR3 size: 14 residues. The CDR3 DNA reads TGTGCCAGTAGTATACGAGCGGACCCCTATGGCTACACCTTC. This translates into CASSIRADPYGYTF.

CDR3 DNA sequence: TGTGCTAGTGGTTTGGCCAACCAGGGGCTGCTTACTGGGGCCAACGTCCTGACTTTC. Amino acids: CASGLANQGLLTGANVLTF. The V gene is TRBV12-5, the J gene TRBJ2-6; D might be TRBD1 (6 bases). The CDR3 is made up of 19 amino acids. Deletions cut 1 base from V and 2 bases from J, with 18 bases between. Germline V CDR1 and CDR2: LGHNT, FRNRAP.

The CDR3 DNA sequence: TGTGCCTGGAGCGTCGGAGGAGCCGAGCAGTACTTC. This gives the protein CAWSVGGAEQYF. The rearrangement joins TRBV30 to TRBJ2-7, with D perhaps matching TRBD2 (5 bases). This CDR3 region has 12 residues. V was clipped by 3 bases and J by 6 bases, with 12 bases between them. Germline lookup yields CDR1 GTSNPN and CDR2 SVGIG (reference sequence). Filled out from reference TRBV30 and TRBJ2-7, the complete variable domain reads SQTIHQWPATLVQPVGSPLSLECTVEGTSNPNLYWYRQAAGRGLQLLFYSVGIGQISSEVPQNLSASRPQDRQFILSSKKLLLSDSGFYLCAWSVGGAEQYFGPGTRLTVT.

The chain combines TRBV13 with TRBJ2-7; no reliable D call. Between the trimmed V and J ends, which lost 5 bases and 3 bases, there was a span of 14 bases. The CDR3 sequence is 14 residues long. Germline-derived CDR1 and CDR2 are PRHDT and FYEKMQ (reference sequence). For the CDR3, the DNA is TGTGCCAGCAGCGCCGGGCCGGTGAACTACGAGCAGTACTTC. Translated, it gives CASSAGPVNYEQYF. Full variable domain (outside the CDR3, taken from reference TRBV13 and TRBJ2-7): AAGVIQSPRHLIKEKRETATLKCYPIPRHDTVYWYQQGPGQDPQFLISFYEKMQSDKGSIPDRFSAQQFSDYHSELNMSSLELGDSALYFCASSAGPVNYEQYFGPGTRLTVT.

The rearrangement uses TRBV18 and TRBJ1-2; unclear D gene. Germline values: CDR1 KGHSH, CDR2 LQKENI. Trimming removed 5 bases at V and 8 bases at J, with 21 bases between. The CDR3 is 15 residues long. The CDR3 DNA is TGTGCCAGCTCAACACTCGACCTCCAAATGGGGGGCTACACCTTC. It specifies CASSTLDLQMGGYTF.

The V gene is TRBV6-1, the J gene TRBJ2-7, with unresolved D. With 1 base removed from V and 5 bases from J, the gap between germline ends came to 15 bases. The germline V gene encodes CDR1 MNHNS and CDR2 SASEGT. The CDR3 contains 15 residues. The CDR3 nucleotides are TGTGCCAGCAGTGAAGGCCAGACCCTCCGTCACGAGCAGTACTTC. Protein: CASSEGQTLRHEQYF.

In DNA form, the CDR3 reads TGTGCCAGCAGCGTAGCGGACCGCGCAGGGGGCGGCTACACCTTC. Translation: CASSVADRAGGGYTF. V and J are TRBV9 and TRBJ1-2, with 8 bases aligning to TRBD1. The junction had 9 bases not matched to a gene; V was cut back by 0 bases and J by 8 bases. Germline CDR1 and CDR2: SGDLS and YYNGEE. CDR3 length equals 15 residues. The full variable domain, completed using reference TRBV9 and TRBJ1-2, is DSGVTQTPKHLITATGQRVTLRCSPRSGDLSVYWYQQSLDQGLQFLIQYYNGEERAKGNILERFSAQQFPDLHSELNLSSLELGDSALYFCASSVADRAGGGYTFGSGTRLTVV.

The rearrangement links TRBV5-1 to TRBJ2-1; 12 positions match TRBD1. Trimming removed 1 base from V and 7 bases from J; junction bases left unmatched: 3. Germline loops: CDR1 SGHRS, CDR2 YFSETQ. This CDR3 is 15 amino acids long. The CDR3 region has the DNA TGCGCCAGCAGCTTGACGGGACAGGGGGCGAATGAGCAGTTCTTC. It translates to CASSLTGQGANEQFF.

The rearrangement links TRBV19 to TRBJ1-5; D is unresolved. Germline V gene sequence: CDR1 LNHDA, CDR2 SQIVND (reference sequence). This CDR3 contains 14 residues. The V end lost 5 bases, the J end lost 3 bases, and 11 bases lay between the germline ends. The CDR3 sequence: CASSWGSDNQPQHF. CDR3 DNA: TGTGCCAGTAGTTGGGGTTCCGACAATCAGCCCCAGCATTTT.

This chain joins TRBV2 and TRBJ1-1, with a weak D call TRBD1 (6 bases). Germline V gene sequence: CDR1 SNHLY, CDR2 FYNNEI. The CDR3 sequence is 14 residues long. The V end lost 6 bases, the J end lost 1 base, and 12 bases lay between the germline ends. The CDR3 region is CASRRDIRNTEAFF. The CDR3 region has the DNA TGTGCCAGCAGAAGGGACATACGGAACACTGAAGCTTTCTTT.

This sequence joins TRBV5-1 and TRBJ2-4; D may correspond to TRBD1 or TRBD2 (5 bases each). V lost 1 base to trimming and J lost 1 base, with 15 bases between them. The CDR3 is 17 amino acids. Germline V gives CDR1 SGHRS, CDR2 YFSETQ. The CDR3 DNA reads TGCGCCAGCAGCTTGAACGAGGGGTTGTTGGCCAAAAACATTCAGTACTTC. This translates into CASSLNEGLLAKNIQYF.

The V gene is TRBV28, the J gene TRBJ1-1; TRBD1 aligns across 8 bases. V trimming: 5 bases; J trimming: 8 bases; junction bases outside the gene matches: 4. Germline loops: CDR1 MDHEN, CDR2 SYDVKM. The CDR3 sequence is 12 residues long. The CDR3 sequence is CASSPGTGEAFF. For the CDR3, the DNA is TGTGCCAGCAGTCCCGGGACAGGCGAAGCTTTCTTT.

The CDR3 DNA reads TGCGCCAGCAGTGAGTCTACGGGACTCCTGGGAAACACCATATATTTT. Protein sequence: CASSESTGLLGNTIYF. The gene calls are TRBV10-1 and TRBJ1-3; D perhaps matches TRBD1 (5 bases). Trimming removed 0 bases at V and 4 bases at J, with 13 bases between. The germline gives CDR1 WNHNN, CDR2 SYGVQD (reference sequence). This CDR3 is built from 16 residues.

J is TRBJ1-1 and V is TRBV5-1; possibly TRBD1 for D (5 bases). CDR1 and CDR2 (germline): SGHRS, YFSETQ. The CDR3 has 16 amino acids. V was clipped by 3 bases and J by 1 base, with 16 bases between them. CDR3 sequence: CASSWGAGQTNTEAFF. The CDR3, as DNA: TGCGCCAGCAGCTGGGGTGCTGGACAAACGAACACTGAAGCTTTCTTT.

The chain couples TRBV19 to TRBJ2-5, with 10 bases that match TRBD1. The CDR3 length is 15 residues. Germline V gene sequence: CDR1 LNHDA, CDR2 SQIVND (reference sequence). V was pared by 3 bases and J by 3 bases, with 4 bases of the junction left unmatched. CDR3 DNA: TGTGCCAGTAGTATCGGGACAGGGGTGAAAGAGACCCAGTACTTC. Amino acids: CASSIGTGVKETQYF.

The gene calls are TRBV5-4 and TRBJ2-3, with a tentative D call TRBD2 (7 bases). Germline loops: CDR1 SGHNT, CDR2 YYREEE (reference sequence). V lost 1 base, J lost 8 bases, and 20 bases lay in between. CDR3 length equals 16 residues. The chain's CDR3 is CASSLINGRGGGTQYF. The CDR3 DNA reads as TGTGCCAGCAGCTTGATCAACGGGAGAGGGGGGGGTACGCAGTATTTT.